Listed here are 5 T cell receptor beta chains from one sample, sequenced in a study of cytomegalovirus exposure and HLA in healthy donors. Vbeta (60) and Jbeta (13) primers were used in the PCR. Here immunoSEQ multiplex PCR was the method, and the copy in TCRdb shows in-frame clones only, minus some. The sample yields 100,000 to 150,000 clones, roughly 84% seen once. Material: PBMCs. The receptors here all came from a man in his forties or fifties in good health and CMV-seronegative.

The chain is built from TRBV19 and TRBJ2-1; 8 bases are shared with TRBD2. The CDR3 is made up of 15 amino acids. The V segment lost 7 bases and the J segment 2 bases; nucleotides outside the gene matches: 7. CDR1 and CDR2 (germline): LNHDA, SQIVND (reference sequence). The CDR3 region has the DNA TGTGCCAGTAAGCCTTTAGCGGGGCCCTACAATGAGCAGTTCTTC. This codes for CASKPLAGPYNEQFF.

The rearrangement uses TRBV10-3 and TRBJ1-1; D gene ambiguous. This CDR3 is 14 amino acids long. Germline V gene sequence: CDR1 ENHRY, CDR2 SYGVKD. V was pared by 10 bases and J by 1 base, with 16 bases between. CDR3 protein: CATGPTRGNTEAFF. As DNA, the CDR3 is TGTGCCACCGGGCCTACCCGGGGGAACACTGAAGCTTTCTTT.

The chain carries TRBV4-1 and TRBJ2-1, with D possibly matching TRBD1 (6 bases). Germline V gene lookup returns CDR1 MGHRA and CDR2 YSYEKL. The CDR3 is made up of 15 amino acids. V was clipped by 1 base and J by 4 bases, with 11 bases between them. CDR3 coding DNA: TGCGCCAGCAGCCAAGTTCCGGGACAATACAATGAGCAGTTCTTC. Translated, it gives CASSQVPGQYNEQFF.

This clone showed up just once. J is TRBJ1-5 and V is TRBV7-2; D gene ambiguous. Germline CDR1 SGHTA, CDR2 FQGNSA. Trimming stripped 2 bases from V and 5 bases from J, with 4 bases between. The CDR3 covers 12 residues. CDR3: CASSLSHQPQHF. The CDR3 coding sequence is TGTGCCAGCAGCTTAAGCCATCAGCCCCAGCATTTT.

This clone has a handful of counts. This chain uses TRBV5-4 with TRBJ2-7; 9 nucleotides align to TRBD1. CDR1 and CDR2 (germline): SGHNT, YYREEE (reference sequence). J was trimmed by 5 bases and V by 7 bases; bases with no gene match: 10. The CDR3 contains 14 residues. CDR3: CASAPGDRVHEQYF. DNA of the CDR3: TGTGCCAGCGCACCCGGGGACAGGGTCCACGAGCAGTACTTC.